This T cell receptor (beta chain) was sequenced in a study of T cells after yellow fever vaccination. Study in general: Fractions of limited cellularity were prepared by means of SMART-Seq v4 Ultra Low Input.

This clonotype was found a few times. Antigen: not known. General study results and limits: Reappearance after the booster was observed for most primary-vaccination clones (around 95% CD4, roughly 88% CD8).

Germline V gene lookup returns CDR1 MNHEY and CDR2 SVGAGI. The CDR3 runs to 18 residues. V trimming: 2 bases; J trimming: 5 bases; junction bases outside the gene matches: 12. MiXCR, run by TCRdb on the 5' RACE reads, gives a single entry per CDR3 protein. The sample lists around 330,000 distinct CDR3 sequences; about 3.5% were seen once. The rearrangement joins TRBV6-5 to TRBJ2-5, with TRBD2 identical over 12 bases. The specimen comprised PBMCs, sampled on the day of the yellow fever booster vaccination. This receptor was obtained from a man between 18 and 35 years old who received the YFV17D yellow fever vaccine. The CDR3 sequence: CASSYERASGGAAETQYF. The CDR3 DNA reads as TGTGCCAGCAGTTACGAGAGGGCTAGCGGGGGGGCGGCTGAGACCCAGTACTTC.